The TCR beta chain described here comes from a study of CD8 T cells in ankylosing spondylitis. Broader study findings: Seemingly characteristic of ankylosing spondylitis blood was a TCR beta motif consisting of roughly 8 highly homologous variants. Prior work had noted some motif variants in reactive arthritis blood and synovial fluid. Those disease-linked clones were CD8+; they were also relatively rare in peripheral blood. The authors reported significant enrichment of disease-linked clones in matched ankylosing spondylitis synovial fluid.

Quantitative molecular-barcoded 5'-RACE generated the TCR beta libraries. One entry per CDR3 protein, called by TCRdb with MiXCR from the 5' RACE reads. Of around 490,000 distinct CDR3 sequences in the sample, about 5.2% were seen once. The CDR3 contains 16 residues. Germline loops: CDR1 MNHEY, CDR2 SVGAGI. Trimming at V came to 4 bases and at J to 1 base, leaving 7 bases not matched to a gene. This clonotype has a count of ten or more. Its antigen is unknown. The sequenced sample was blood, either unsorted or a sorted T cell fraction (not recorded which). This TCR came from a male donor with ankylosing spondylitis. The chain recombines TRBV6-5 with TRBJ1-1; 9 bases align to TRBD1. CDR3 region: CASSFLTGGPNTEAFF. The CDR3 nucleotides are TGTGCCAGCAGTTTCCTGACAGGGGGGCCGAACACTGAAGCTTTCTTT.